What follows are 2 T cell receptor beta chains derived from one specimen sequenced in a study of glioma-infiltrating T cells after dendritic cell vaccination. Time point defined: after dendritic cell vaccination, including at tumor progression/relapse. Generated by immunoSEQ multiplex PCR, the TCRdb table keeps only in-frame clones and is missing some. The sample includes 45,000 to 60,000 clones, roughly four fifths of them seen just once. The sequenced sample was blood, obtained after dendritic cell vaccination. These TCRs come from a human donor with glioblastoma.

The chain employs TRBV6-1 and TRBJ2-7; D may be TRBD2 (6 bases). The CDR3 has 14 amino acids. The germline gives CDR1 MNHNS, CDR2 SASEGT. Trimming cost V 6 bases and J 2 bases, with 14 bases left between them. The CDR3 is CASSPGPGAYEQYF. CDR3 sequence (DNA): TGTGCCAGCAGCCCCGGCCCGGGAGCCTACGAGCAGTACTTC.

This chain connects TRBV27 to TRBJ1-5; 7 nucleotides match TRBD1. V was clipped by 0 bases and J by 6 bases; unmatched bases: 8. CDR3 length equals 16 residues. Germline lookup yields CDR1 MNHEY and CDR2 SMNVEV (reference sequence). The CDR3 sequence is CASSLSGGATSQPQHF. Written as DNA, the CDR3 is TGTGCCAGCAGTTTATCAGGGGGCGCGACATCTCAGCCCCAGCATTTT.